Below are 24 T cell receptor beta chains sequenced from a single sample in a study of T cell responses to AZD1222 COVID-19 vaccine. Profiling relied on immunoSEQ multiplex PCR, and the TCRdb table lists in-frame clones only, not all of them. The repertoire holds about 45,000 clones, with approximately 83% as singletons. Here the sequenced sample was peripheral blood, taken 28 days after the second AZD1222 dose. Receptors originate from an adult who received the AZD1222 COVID-19 vaccine.

This rearrangement joins TRBV2 to TRBJ1-5; D gene ambiguous. Germline V gene data show CDR1 as SNHLY and CDR2 as FYNNEI. The CDR3 has 13 amino acids. The germline V and J ends were trimmed by 7 bases and 6 bases, with 13 bases remaining between them. CDR3 sequence: CASTPGLSQPQHF. Here the CDR3 DNA reads TGTGCCAGCACCCCTGGGCTTAGTCAGCCCCAGCATTTT.

The gene calls are TRBV5-3 and TRBJ2-3, with no clear D. TRBV5-3 belongs to the ORF category, with a function that is uncertain. V was cut by 5 bases and J by 6 bases, with 19 bases left in between. The CDR3 contains 15 residues. CDR3 in DNA: TGTGCCAGAAGTCACCCTGGGCTCGTAGAGGATACGCAGTATTTT. It specifies CARSHPGLVEDTQYF.

The chain combines TRBV6-5 with TRBJ2-7; 8 nucleotides agree with TRBD1. The CDR3 totals 14 residues. The V gene end was trimmed by 7 bases and the J gene end by 2 bases; junction bases not matched to a gene: 7. Germline V gene sequence: CDR1 MNHEY, CDR2 SVGAGI. CDR3 in amino acids: CASTGTGSAYEQYF. CDR3 coding DNA: TGTGCCAGCACCGGGACAGGCTCTGCCTACGAGCAGTACTTC.

This rearrangement joins TRBV5-1 to TRBJ2-7, with D unresolved. CDR3 size: 12 residues. The germline V gene encodes CDR1 SGHRS and CDR2 YFSETQ. V was pared by 1 base and J by 4 bases, with 6 bases between. The CDR3 nucleotides read TGCGCCAGCAGCTTGAAAGGGTACGAGCAGTACTTC. Translating gives CASSLKGYEQYF.

In its sample, this clone was seen a few times. V is TRBV7-9 and J is TRBJ1-5; D might be TRBD1 (6 bases). V lost 4 bases, J lost 6 bases, and 13 bases lay in between. The CDR3 contains 14 residues. The V gene's germline CDR1 is SEHNR and CDR2 FQNEAQ (reference sequence). The CDR3 DNA sequence: TGTGCCAGCAGCTCGGACAGTTTAATTCAGCCCCAGCATTTT. Its protein product is CASSSDSLIQPQHF.

The V gene is TRBV28, the J gene TRBJ1-4; D perhaps matches TRBD1 (6 bases). V was trimmed by 4 bases and J by 3 bases, leaving 12 bases between them. Germline loops: CDR1 MDHEN, CDR2 SYDVKM. The CDR3 has 15 residues. The CDR3 is CASSSQGFANEKLFF. DNA of the CDR3: TGTGCCAGCAGTTCTCAGGGGTTTGCTAATGAAAAACTGTTTTTT.

This chain uses TRBV11-2 with TRBJ2-6; D not resolved. CDR1 and CDR2 from the germline V gene are SGHAT and FQNNGV. The CDR3 runs 14 residues. V lost 3 bases and J 2 bases, leaving 5 bases between the germline ends. CDR3 nucleotide sequence: TGTGCCAGCAGCTTTAGGGCTGGGGCCAACGTCCTGACTTTC. Translation: CASSFRAGANVLTF.

The rearrangement joins TRBV3-1 (or the pseudogene TRBV3-2) to TRBJ2-5, with 9 positions matching TRBD1. Unmatched junction bases numbered 5, after V lost 4 bases and J lost 5 bases. CDR3 length equals 14 residues. Per the germline V gene, CDR1 is LGHDT and CDR2 is YNNKEL (reference sequence). CDR3 bases: TGTGCCAGCAGCCGAGGGACAGGGACGGAGACCCAGTACTTC. It encodes CASSRGTGTETQYF.

The chain couples TRBV27 to TRBJ1-4; TRBD1 is a possible D gene (5 bases). V shed 6 bases and J shed 7 bases, with 12 bases lying between them. Germline CDR1 and CDR2: MNHEY and SMNVEV (reference sequence). The CDR3 loop spans 13 amino acids. This chain's CDR3 is CASSNAGAEKLFF. CDR3 nucleotides: TGTGCCAGCAGCAACGCCGGGGCTGAAAAACTGTTTTTT.

CDR3 nucleotides: TGTGCCAGCAGCGTAGCTCCTATGATGACTAGCGGGGGAGAGACCCAGTACTTC. This encodes CASSVAPMMTSGGETQYF. The chain combines TRBV9 with TRBJ2-5; 12 nucleotides line up with TRBD2. V lost 0 bases to trimming and J lost 4 bases; unmatched junction nucleotides: 10. Germline V lookup: CDR1 SGDLS, CDR2 YYNGEE. The CDR3 runs to 18 residues.

The chain is built from TRBV3-1 (or the pseudogene TRBV3-2) and TRBJ2-2; D is uncertain. Trimming stripped 2 bases from V and 2 bases from J, with 6 bases between. Germline V gives CDR1 LGHDT, CDR2 YNNKEL (reference sequence). The length of the CDR3 is 14 residues. The CDR3 spells CASSQRVNTGELFF. In DNA, the CDR3 is TGTGCCAGCAGCCAACGGGTAAACACCGGGGAGCTGTTTTTT.

The chain couples TRBV5-1 to TRBJ2-6, with D perhaps TRBD1 (6 bases). Germline lookup yields CDR1 SGHRS and CDR2 YFSETQ. Trimming took off 4 bases at V and 1 base at J, with 9 bases between the two ends. The CDR3 runs 15 residues. This CDR3 is CASSATGSGANVLTF. The CDR3 DNA reads TGCGCCAGCAGCGCAACAGGGTCTGGGGCCAACGTCCTGACTTTC.

The chain uses TRBV14 and TRBJ2-3; TRBD1 is a possible D gene (7 bases). The CDR3 has 15 amino acids. Deletions cut 3 bases from V and 6 bases from J, with 16 bases between. Germline lookup yields CDR1 SGHDN and CDR2 FVKESK. CDR3 amino acids: CASSHQGGGLDTQYF. The CDR3 DNA sequence: TGTGCCAGCAGCCACCAGGGGGGCGGTTTGGATACGCAGTATTTT.

The chain combines TRBV5-8 with TRBJ1-2, with TRBD1 as a possible D gene (6 bases). Germline CDR1 and CDR2: SGHTS and YDEGEE. There are 14 residues in the CDR3. V lost 1 base and J lost 2, with 9 bases in between. The CDR3 DNA sequence: TGTGCCAGCAGCTTGACAGGGTTCAACTATGGCTACACCTTC. As protein: CASSLTGFNYGYTF.

V usage is TRBV18 and J usage is TRBJ2-3, with a tentative D call TRBD1 (5 bases). The CDR3 extends over 15 amino acids. V dropped 3 bases and J dropped 3 bases, with 13 bases sitting between them. From germline, CDR1 is KGHSH and CDR2 LQKENI. The CDR3 spells CASSPPRQGTDTQYF. CDR3 coding DNA: TGTGCCAGCTCACCCCCAAGGCAGGGTACAGATACGCAGTATTTT.

CDR3 in amino acids: CARVGGQYTDTQYF. Written as DNA, the CDR3 is TGTGCCCGAGTCGGGGGGCAGTACACAGATACGCAGTATTTT. The chain links TRBV6-5 to TRBJ2-3, with a possible D match to TRBD2 (7 bases). The CDR3 sequence is 14 residues long. Germline-derived CDR1 and CDR2 are MNHEY and SVGAGI. Trimming removed 11 bases from V and 2 bases from J, with 17 bases in between.

The J gene is TRBJ1-2, the V gene TRBV5-1, with D unclear. V lost 0 bases to trimming and J lost 3 bases, with 6 bases between them. Looked up from germline, CDR1 is SGHRS and CDR2 is YFSETQ. The CDR3 extends over 13 amino acids. This CDR3 is CASSLDTDYGYTF. The CDR3 DNA reads TGCGCCAGCAGCTTGGATACCGACTATGGCTACACCTTC.

This clone is a singleton in its sample. The rearrangement links TRBV27 to TRBJ1-4, with D perhaps TRBD1 (5 bases). The length of the CDR3 is 16 residues. Germline V gene data show CDR1 as MNHEY and CDR2 as SMNVEV (reference sequence). The V and J ends lost 6 bases and 7 bases respectively, with 21 bases between them. CDR3 sequence: CASSPPAGRGGEKLFF. The DNA for the CDR3 is TGTGCCAGCAGCCCCCCGGCCGGGAGGGGCGGTGAAAAACTGTTTTTT.

The V call is TRBV7-4, the J call TRBJ1-1; D is possibly TRBD1 (6 bases). CDR1 is SGHVT, CDR2 SQSDAQ, per germline. This CDR3 has 18 amino acids. V lost 1 base and J lost 0, with 18 bases in between. The DNA of the CDR3 is TGTGCCAGCAGCTTAGGGGCCTCGGGGGCCATCATGAACACTGAAGCTTTCTTT. Translated, it gives CASSLGASGAIMNTEAFF.

This clone is a singleton in its sample. V usage is TRBV5-4 and J usage is TRBJ2-7; 12 nucleotides align to TRBD1. This CDR3 region has 17 residues. The germline CDR1 and CDR2 sequences are SGHNT and YYREEE (reference sequence). J lost 5 bases, V lost 3 bases, and 12 bases had no gene match. The CDR3, as DNA: TGTGCCAGCAGCTCTGGACGGGACAGGGGGCGCGGTGACGAGCAGTACTTC. Its protein is CASSSGRDRGRGDEQYF.

The chain carries TRBV2 and TRBJ1-5; D possibly corresponds to TRBD1 (6 bases). The V gene's germline CDR1 is SNHLY and CDR2 FYNNEI. The CDR3 loop spans 13 amino acids. With 7 bases removed from V and 5 bases from J, the gap between germline ends came to 12 bases. The CDR3 region is CASTGQTDQPQHF. The CDR3, as DNA: TGTGCCAGCACTGGACAGACCGATCAGCCCCAGCATTTT.

The chain employs TRBV7-9 and TRBJ2-7; the D gene is possibly TRBD1 (6 bases). Germline-derived CDR1 and CDR2 are SEHNR and FQNEAQ (reference sequence). This CDR3 spans 14 amino acids. With 5 bases removed from V and 5 bases from J, the gap between germline ends came to 16 bases. CDR3 DNA: TGTGCCAGCAGCCTACAGGGACGGAAAGACGAGCAGTACTTC. As protein: CASSLQGRKDEQYF. The entire variable domain, with the rest obtained from reference TRBV7-9 and TRBJ2-7, is as follows: DTGVSQNPRHKITKRGQNVTFRCDPISEHNRLYWYRQTLGQGPEFLTYFQNEAQLEKSRLLSDRFSAERPKGSFSTLEIQRTEQGDSAMYLCASSLQGRKDEQYFGPGTRLTVT.

This clone was counted once. The rearrangement links TRBV11-1 to TRBJ2-7; 7 bases align to TRBD1. The trim removed 4 bases at V and 0 bases at J, leaving 6 bases unmatched. The germline CDR1 and CDR2 sequences are SGHAT and FQDESV (reference sequence). This CDR3 contains 15 residues. In DNA, the CDR3 is TGTGCCAGCAGCTCGACCGGGACAGTCTCCTACGAGCAGTACTTC. This codes for CASSSTGTVSYEQYF.

The chain is built from TRBV27 and TRBJ1-4; the D is unclear. The ends were cut back, 6 bases at V and 0 bases at J, with 14 bases in the middle. The CDR3 is made up of 16 amino acids. Germline lookup yields CDR1 MNHEY and CDR2 SMNVEV (reference sequence). The CDR3 reads CASSRGSAATNEKLFF. Written as DNA, the CDR3 is TGTGCCAGCAGCCGGGGAAGCGCTGCAACTAATGAAAAACTGTTTTTT.